A selection of T cell receptor beta chains follows, all from one sample in a study of shared clonotypes between healthy human individuals. TCRdb's table, derived via immunoSEQ multiplex PCR, lists solely in-frame clones and lacks some. The sample lists 2 million or so clones, about 95% occurring once. Sequenced: naive CD8+ T cells sorted from blood. Receptors were obtained from a man between 18 and 35 years old in good health. The CDR3 runs from the conserved cysteine through the conserved F or W. The D gene is left open where the match is weak. Size is omitted from some rows. Given values are once, few, many or a class for expanded clones.

v_gene,d_gene,abundance,j_gene,CDR3aa,CDR3nt
TRBV10-2,.,.,TRBJ1-4,CASSESGAGREKLFF,TGCGCCAGCAGTGAGTCTGGGGCAGGGAGGGAAAAACTGTTTTTT
TRBV30,TRBD1,.,TRBJ2-5,CAWSGGQGTETQYF,TGTGCCTGGAGCGGAGGACAGGGGACAGAGACCCAGTACTTC
TRBV11-2,.,.,TRBJ2-7,CASSLVPDSYEQYF,TGTGCCAGCAGCTTAGTTCCGGATTCCTACGAGCAGTACTTC
TRBV13,.,.,TRBJ1-4,CASSPRGHEGPPNEKLFF,TGTGCCAGCAGCCCGCGGGGACACGAGGGCCCTCCTAATGAAAAACTGTTTTTT
TRBV11-2,TRBD1,.,TRBJ2-3,CASSLVQGVKTDTQYF,TGTGCCAGCAGCTTAGTTCAGGGGGTGAAGACAGATACGCAGTATTTT
TRBV5-6,TRBD1,.,TRBJ1-1,CASSLGGPGGSAFF,TGTGCCAGCAGCTTGGGCGGGCCAGGGGGGTCAGCTTTCTTT
TRBV4-1,.,.,TRBJ2-5,CASSHLRETQYF,TGCGCCAGCAGCCACTTACGGGAGACCCAGTACTTC
TRBV19,TRBD1,once,TRBJ1-1,CASTATDREGTEAFF,TGTGCCAGTACCGCTACCGACAGGGAGGGAACTGAAGCTTTCTTT
TRBV4-2,TRBD2,.,TRBJ2-3,CASSLSGAGGQGTDTQYF,TGTGCCAGCAGCCTCAGTGGAGCGGGGGGCCAAGGCACAGATACGCAGTATTTT
TRBV15,.,.,TRBJ2-3,CATSMETATDTQYF,TGTGCCACCAGCATGGAGACGGCAACAGATACGCAGTATTTT
TRBV6-1,.,.,TRBJ1-1,CASSEFANTEAFF,TGTGCCAGCAGTGAATTCGCTAACACTGAAGCTTTCTTT
TRBV30,.,once,TRBJ2-7,CAWAGTPWEQYF,TGTGCCTGGGCTGGGACTCCTTGGGAGCAGTACTTC
TRBV7-6,TRBD2,.,TRBJ2-2,CASSLGLAGPTGELFF,TGTGCCAGCAGCTTAGGGCTAGCGGGACCCACCGGGGAGCTGTTTTTT
TRBV5-6,.,once,TRBJ1-5,CASSLVGAGREPQHF,TGTGCCAGCAGCTTGGTTGGCGCCGGCCGGGAGCCCCAGCATTTT
TRBV28,TRBD1,once,TRBJ1-4,CASTPTGFATNEKLFF,TGTGCCAGCACCCCGACAGGGTTCGCAACTAATGAAAAACTGTTTTTT
TRBV4-1,TRBD2,.,TRBJ2-7,CASSQPGLAAYEQYF,TGCGCCAGCAGCCAACCGGGACTAGCGGCTTACGAGCAGTACTTC
TRBV10-1,TRBD1,.,TRBJ2-7,CASSEFSRDSGRVSDYEQYF,TGCGCCAGCAGTGAGTTTAGCCGGGACAGCGGCCGAGTAAGCGACTACGAGCAGTACTTC
TRBV5-8,.,.,TRBJ1-2,CATRTRGLGNYGYTF,TGTGCCACTCGAACTAGGGGCCTTGGTAACTATGGCTACACCTTC
TRBV29-1,.,.,TRBJ2-7,CSVEVRRTEPGIVNYEQYF,TGCAGCGTTGAAGTTCGGAGGACAGAGCCTGGCATTGTTAACTACGAGCAGTACTTC
TRBV6-5,TRBD2,.,TRBJ2-7,CASSYSSGSAYEQYF,TGTGCCAGCAGTTATAGTAGCGGGAGTGCCTACGAGCAGTACTTC
TRBV29-1,.,.,TRBJ1-1,CSVSVASHTEAFF,TGCAGCGTTTCCGTGGCATCGCACACTGAAGCTTTCTTT
TRBV7-2,.,.,TRBJ1-2,CAGSLDSPAGYTF,TGTGCCGGCAGCTTAGACAGTCCCGCCGGCTACACCTTC
TRBV28,.,.,TRBJ1-5,CASSFRGRNQPQHF,TGTGCCAGCAGTTTTCGGGGGCGGAATCAGCCCCAGCATTTT
TRBV14,TRBD2,.,TRBJ2-1,CASSQDPLGLADSYNEQFF,TGTGCCAGCAGCCAAGATCCCCTCGGACTAGCGGACTCCTACAATGAGCAGTTCTTC
TRBV7-2,.,once,TRBJ2-5,CASSLGHSQETQYF,TGTGCCAGCAGCTTGGGACACTCACAAGAGACCCAGTACTTC
TRBV9,TRBD2,.,TRBJ2-3,CASSAFSGVTDTQYF,TGTGCCAGCAGCGCCTTTAGCGGGGTAACAGATACGCAGTATTTT
TRBV27,TRBD2,.,TRBJ2-7,CASNVGQGGPYEQYF,TGTGCCAGCAATGTCGGTCAGGGAGGGCCCTACGAGCAGTACTTC
TRBV30,TRBD2,.,TRBJ2-1,CAWSASGLAVNNEQFF,TGTGCCTGGAGTGCATCGGGACTAGCGGTTAACAATGAGCAGTTCTTC
TRBV19,.,.,TRBJ2-3,CASSIVAGSTDTQYF,TGTGCCAGTAGTATAGTCGCGGGTAGCACAGATACGCAGTATTTT
TRBV7-8,.,.,TRBJ2-7,CASSPASAGSYEQYF,TGTGCCAGCAGCCCGGCGAGCGCCGGCTCCTACGAGCAGTACTTC
TRBV5-1,TRBD1,.,TRBJ1-1,CASSDGQGNTEAFF,TGCGCCAGCAGCGATGGACAGGGGAACACTGAAGCTTTCTTT
TRBV6-5,.,.,TRBJ1-2,CASSYQGAGYYGYTF,TGTGCCAGCAGTTACCAAGGAGCAGGGTACTATGGCTACACCTTC
TRBV7-6,.,.,TRBJ2-7,CASSPGSLVYYEQYF,TGTGCCAGCAGCCCTGGGAGCCTTGTCTATTACGAGCAGTACTTC
TRBV30,TRBD1,.,TRBJ2-3,CAWPGQSTDTQYF,TGTGCCTGGCCGGGACAGAGCACAGATACGCAGTATTTT
TRBV27,TRBD1,once,TRBJ2-1,CASSLDPGGYNEQFF,TGTGCCAGCAGTTTGGACCCAGGGGGCTATAATGAGCAGTTCTTC
TRBV15,.,once,TRBJ1-3,CATSRDRGYGNTIYF,TGTGCCACCAGCAGAGATAGGGGGTACGGAAACACCATATATTTT
TRBV6-6,.,.,TRBJ1-5,CASIGVSNQPQHF,TGTGCCAGCATCGGGGTAAGCAATCAGCCCCAGCATTTT
TRBV28,.,.,TRBJ2-1,CASSFLYNEQFF,TGTGCCAGCAGTTTTCTCTACAATGAGCAGTTCTTC
TRBV5-1,TRBD2,.,TRBJ2-3,CASSLRLAGIHTDTQYF,TGCGCCAGCAGCCTCAGACTAGCGGGCATTCACACAGATACGCAGTATTTT
TRBV9,.,.,TRBJ2-1,CASSVAESSYNEQFF,TGTGCCAGCAGCGTAGCAGAAAGCTCCTACAATGAGCAGTTCTTC
TRBV25-1,.,.,TRBJ2-7,CASSEWGTYEQYF,TGTGCCAGCAGTGAATGGGGGACCTACGAGCAGTACTTC
TRBV7-9,.,.,TRBJ1-4,CASSLKTEGFNEKLFF,TGTGCCAGCAGCTTAAAGACGGAGGGTTTTAATGAAAAACTGTTTTTT
TRBV7-9,.,.,TRBJ2-7,CASSLWGGPGNYEQYF,TGTGCCAGCAGCTTATGGGGCGGGCCAGGCAACTACGAGCAGTACTTC
TRBV14,.,.,TRBJ2-7,CASSLTPGDSYEQYF,TGTGCCAGCAGTTTAACCCCCGGGGACTCCTACGAGCAGTACTTC
TRBV5-1,.,.,TRBJ2-3,CASSLRADTQYF,TGCGCCAGCAGCTTGCGTGCGGATACGCAGTATTTT
TRBV7-7,.,.,TRBJ2-5,CASSKTGVQETQYF,TGTGCTAGCAGCAAGACAGGAGTTCAAGAGACCCAGTACTTC
TRBV6-4,.,.,TRBJ1-1,CASSDAEAFF,TGTGCCAGCAGTGACGCTGAAGCTTTCTTT